These T cell receptor beta chains were read from a single sample in a study of control samples from healthy donors and cancer patients. Assay: immunoSEQ multiplex PCR; the TCRdb copy retains only in-frame clones and omits some. The table includes over 110,000 clones, about nine tenths detected once. Specimen: blood. Every receptor here comes from a woman aged 25 to 39 in good health. Both conserved end residues are part of each CDR3. Each record gives: J gene, D gene, clone size, V gene, CDR3 protein, CDR3 DNA. A D gene is named only where the DNA matches it firmly. Some rows have no size entry. The others give once, few or many, or a class for an expanded clone.

TRBJ2-7,NA,NA,TRBV27,CASSLSPGTFTYEQYF,TGTGCCAGCAGTTTATCCCCGGGGACGTTTACCTACGAGCAGTACTTC
TRBJ2-5,NA,NA,TRBV30,CAWSLLQGTQETQYF,TGTGCCTGGAGTCTGTTACAGGGAACGCAAGAGACCCAGTACTTC
TRBJ2-1,NA,NA,TRBV10-3,CAISEGQSNEQFF,TGTGCCATCAGTGAGGGACAGTCCAATGAGCAGTTCTTC
TRBJ2-1,NA,few,TRBV3-1/TRBV3-2,CASSQDGQTYNEQFF,TGTGCCAGCAGCCAAGACGGGCAGACTTACAATGAGCAGTTCTTC
TRBJ2-2,NA,NA,TRBV5-1,CASSQGPSNTGELFF,TGCGCCAGCAGCCAAGGACCATCGAACACCGGGGAGCTGTTTTTT
TRBJ1-3,TRBD1,few,TRBV10-3,CAISESGQGSGNTIYF,TGTGCCATCAGTGAGTCGGGACAGGGATCAGGAAACACCATATATTTT
TRBJ1-3,TRBD1,NA,TRBV9,CASSADRGIGNTIYF,TGTGCCAGCAGCGCGGACAGGGGCATCGGAAACACCATATATTTT
TRBJ1-4,NA,NA,TRBV6-1,CASSGRWDTLATNEKLFF,TGTGCCAGCAGTGGGCGGTGGGACACACTAGCAACTAATGAAAAACTGTTTTTT
TRBJ1-1,TRBD1,NA,TRBV19,CASSTLGTGDLLMNTKAFF,TGTGCCAGTAGTACCCTCGGGACAGGGGACCTACTAATGAACACTAAAGCTTTCTTT
TRBJ2-1,TRBD1,NA,TRBV7-2,CASSLRTGSTGQFF,TGTGCCAGCAGCCTCCGGACAGGGTCTACGGGGCAGTTCTTC
TRBJ1-2,TRBD1,NA,TRBV4-1,CASSHDSGTGNNFYGYTF,TGCGCCAGCAGCCATGATTCCGGGACAGGGAATAATTTCTATGGCTACACCTTC
TRBJ2-2,TRBD2,NA,TRBV7-3,CASRIAGDGGTGELFF,TGTGCCAGCAGAATAGCGGGAGATGGGGGCACCGGGGAGCTGTTTTTT
TRBJ1-1,NA,NA,TRBV5-6,CASRGSMNTEAFF,TGTGCCAGCAGGGGAAGCATGAACACTGAAGCTTTCTTT
TRBJ1-2,NA,NA,TRBV27,CATSPGPTDLGYTF,TGTGCCACCAGCCCGGGACCGACAGATCTTGGCTACACCTTC
TRBJ2-3,NA,NA,TRBV29-1,CSVGGYSSTDTQYF,TGCAGCGTTGGGGGCTACTCTAGCACAGATACGCAGTATTTT
TRBJ1-1,TRBD1,NA,TRBV5-1,CASSFVQGEGKTEAFF,TGCGCCAGCAGCTTTGTACAGGGGGAAGGGAAGACTGAAGCTTTCTTT
TRBJ1-1,NA,NA,TRBV18,CASSPLGANTEAFF,TGTGCCAGCTCACCATTGGGGGCGAACACTGAAGCTTTCTTT
TRBJ1-1,NA,NA,TRBV29-1,CSVDPGHTEAFF,TGCAGCGTTGATCCGGGGCACACTGAAGCTTTCTTT
TRBJ2-6,NA,NA,TRBV11-2,CASSLPSLGPGANVLTF,TGTGCCAGCAGCTTACCCTCCTTAGGACCTGGGGCCAACGTCCTGACTTTC
TRBJ1-5,NA,NA,TRBV18,CASSPPGPNQPQHF,TGTGCCAGCTCACCCCCGGGGCCAAATCAGCCCCAGCATTTT
TRBJ2-7,NA,NA,TRBV28,CASSFLDRDSGEQYF,TGTGCCAGCAGTTTCCTCGACAGGGACTCGGGGGAGCAGTACTTC
TRBJ1-6,NA,NA,TRBV19,CASTPSPSASPLHF,TGTGCCAGTACCCCTTCTCCTAGCGCGTCACCCCTCCACTTT
TRBJ1-5,TRBD1,NA,TRBV9,CASSVAPGGDQPQHF,TGTGCCAGCAGCGTAGCCCCAGGGGGAGACCAGCCCCAGCATTTT
TRBJ1-1,NA,NA,TRBV5-6,CASSSKRRNTEAFF,TGTGCCAGCAGCTCGAAAAGACGGAACACTGAAGCTTTCTTT
TRBJ1-1,NA,NA,TRBV27,CASSLRSSGEYAEAFF,TGTGCCAGCAGTTTACGGTCTTCGGGGGAGTACGCTGAAGCTTTCTTT
TRBJ2-5,NA,NA,TRBV2,CASKGEGGIETQYF,TGTGCCAGCAAAGGGGAAGGGGGTATAGAGACCCAGTACTTC
TRBJ2-3,NA,NA,TRBV5-1,CASSAQGTDTQYF,TGCGCCAGCAGCGCGCAGGGCACAGATACGCAGTATTTT
TRBJ1-5,NA,NA,TRBV13,CASSLTGFNQPQHF,TGTGCCAGCAGCCTAACAGGGTTCAATCAGCCCCAGCATTTT
TRBJ2-7,NA,NA,TRBV28,CASNQTPRVRSSYEQYF,TGTGCCAGCAACCAAACCCCCCGGGTGAGGAGCTCCTACGAGCAGTACTTC
TRBJ1-2,TRBD1,NA,TRBV10-3,CAITSDRVGGYTF,TGTGCCATCACCTCCGACAGGGTGGGTGGCTACACCTTC
TRBJ2-5,NA,NA,TRBV6-6,CASTQGETQYF,TGTGCCAGCACTCAGGGAGAGACCCAGTACTTC
TRBJ2-1,TRBD2,NA,TRBV5-6,CASSLAGLHYNEQFF,TGTGCCAGCAGCTTGGCGGGACTACACTACAATGAGCAGTTCTTC
TRBJ2-3,NA,NA,TRBV5-4,CASSLGLDTQYF,TGTGCCAGCAGCTTGGGTTTGGATACGCAGTATTTT
TRBJ2-5,TRBD1,NA,TRBV2,CASRGQARETQYF,TGTGCCAGCAGAGGACAGGCGAGGGAGACCCAGTACTTC
TRBJ2-7,TRBD2,once,TRBV25-1,CASSPAGVYEQYF,TGTGCCAGCAGCCCAGCGGGAGTATACGAGCAGTACTTC
TRBJ1-1,NA,few,TRBV5-4,CASSLYNLLGTEAFF,TGTGCCAGCAGCTTATACAATTTGTTGGGCACTGAAGCTTTCTTT
TRBJ2-2,NA,NA,TRBV7-7,CASSLADTLTGELFF,TGTGCTAGCAGCTTAGCTGACACCCTCACCGGGGAGCTGTTTTTT